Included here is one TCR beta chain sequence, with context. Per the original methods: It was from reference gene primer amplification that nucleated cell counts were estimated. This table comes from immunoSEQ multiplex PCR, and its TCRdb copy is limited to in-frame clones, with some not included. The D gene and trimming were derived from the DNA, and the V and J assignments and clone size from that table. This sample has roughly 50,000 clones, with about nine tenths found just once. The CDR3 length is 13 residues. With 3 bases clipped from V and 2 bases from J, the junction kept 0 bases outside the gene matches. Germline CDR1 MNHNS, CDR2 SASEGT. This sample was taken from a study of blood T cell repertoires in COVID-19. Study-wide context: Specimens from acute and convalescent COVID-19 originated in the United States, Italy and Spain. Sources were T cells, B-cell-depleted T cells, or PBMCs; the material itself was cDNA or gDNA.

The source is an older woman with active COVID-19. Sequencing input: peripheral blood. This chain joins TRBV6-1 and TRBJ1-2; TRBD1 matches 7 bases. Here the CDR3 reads CASSEDRNYGYTF. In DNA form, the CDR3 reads TGTGCCAGCAGTGAGGACAGGAACTATGGCTACACCTTC.